The entry below describes one T cell receptor (beta chain). The repertoire was sequenced with immunoSEQ multiplex PCR; TCRdb's copy has only in-frame clones and lacks some. The table lists about 120,000 clones, roughly 89% of them singletons. This specimen belongs to a study of blood T cell repertoires in COVID-19. There are 14 residues in the CDR3. Germline loops: CDR1 LNHDA, CDR2 SQIVND (reference sequence). Trimming left V 6 bases short and J 5 bases short, with 17 bases between. The chain carries TRBV19 and TRBJ2-7; no clear D gene. This receptor was identified in a woman aged 45-60 years with acute or convalescent COVID-19. Sequences were obtained from peripheral blood. The CDR3 region has the DNA TGTGCCAGTAGGGATTTAGGAAATAGCAACGAGCAGTACTTC. Its protein product is CASRDLGNSNEQYF.